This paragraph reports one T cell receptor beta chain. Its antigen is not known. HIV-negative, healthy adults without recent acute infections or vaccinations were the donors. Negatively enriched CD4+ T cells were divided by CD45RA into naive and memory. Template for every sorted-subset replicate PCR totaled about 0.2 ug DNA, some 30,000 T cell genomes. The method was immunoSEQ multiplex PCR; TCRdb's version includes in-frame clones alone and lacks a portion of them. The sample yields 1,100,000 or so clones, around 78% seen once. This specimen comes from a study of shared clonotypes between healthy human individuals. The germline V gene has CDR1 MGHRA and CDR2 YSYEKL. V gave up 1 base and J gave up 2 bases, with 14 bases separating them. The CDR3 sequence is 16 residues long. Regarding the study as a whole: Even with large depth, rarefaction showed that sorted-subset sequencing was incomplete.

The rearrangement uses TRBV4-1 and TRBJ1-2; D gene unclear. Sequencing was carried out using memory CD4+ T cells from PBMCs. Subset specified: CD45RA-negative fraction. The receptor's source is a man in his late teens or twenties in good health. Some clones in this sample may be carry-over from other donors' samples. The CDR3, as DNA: TGCGCCAGCAGCCAAGTTGGAAGGAAAGCCAACTATGGCTACACCTTC. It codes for CASSQVGRKANYGYTF.